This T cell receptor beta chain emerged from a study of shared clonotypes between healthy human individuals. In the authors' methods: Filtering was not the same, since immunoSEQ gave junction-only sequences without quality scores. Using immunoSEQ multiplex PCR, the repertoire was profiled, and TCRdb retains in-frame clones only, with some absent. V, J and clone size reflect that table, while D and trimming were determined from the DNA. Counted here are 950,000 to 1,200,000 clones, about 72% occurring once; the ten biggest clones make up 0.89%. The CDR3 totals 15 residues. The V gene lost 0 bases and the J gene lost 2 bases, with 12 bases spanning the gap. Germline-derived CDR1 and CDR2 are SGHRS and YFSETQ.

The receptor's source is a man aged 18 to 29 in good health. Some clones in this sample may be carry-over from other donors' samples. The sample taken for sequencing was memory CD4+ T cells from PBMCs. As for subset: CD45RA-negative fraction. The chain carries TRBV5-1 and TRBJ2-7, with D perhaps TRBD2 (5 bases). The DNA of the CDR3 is TGCGCCAGCAGCTTGGATTCCGGGGTTACCTACGAGCAGTACTTC. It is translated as CASSLDSGVTYEQYF.